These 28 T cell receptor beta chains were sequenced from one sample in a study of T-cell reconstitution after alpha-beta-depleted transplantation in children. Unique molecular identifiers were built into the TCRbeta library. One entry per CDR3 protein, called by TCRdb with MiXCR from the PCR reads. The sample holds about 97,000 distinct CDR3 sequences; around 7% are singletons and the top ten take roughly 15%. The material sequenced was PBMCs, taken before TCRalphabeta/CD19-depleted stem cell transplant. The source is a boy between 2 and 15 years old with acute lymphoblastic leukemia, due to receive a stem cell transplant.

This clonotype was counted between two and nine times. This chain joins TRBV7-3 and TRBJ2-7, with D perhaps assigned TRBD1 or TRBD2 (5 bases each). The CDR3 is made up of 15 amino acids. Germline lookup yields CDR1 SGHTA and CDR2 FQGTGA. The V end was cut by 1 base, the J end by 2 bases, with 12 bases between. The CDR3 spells CASSLRGSPPYEQYF. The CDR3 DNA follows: TGTGCCAGCAGCTTAAGGGGGAGCCCCCCCTACGAGCAGTACTTC.

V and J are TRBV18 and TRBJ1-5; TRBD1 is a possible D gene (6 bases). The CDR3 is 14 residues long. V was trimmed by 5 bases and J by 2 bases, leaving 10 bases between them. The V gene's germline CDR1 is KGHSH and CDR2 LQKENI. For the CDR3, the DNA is TGTGCCAGCTCAAACAGGGTGCGCAATCAGCCCCAGCATTTT. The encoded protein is CASSNRVRNQPQHF.

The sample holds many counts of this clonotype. The CDR3 DNA is TGTGCCAGCAGTTTACAGAACACTGAAGCTTTCTTT. It specifies CASSLQNTEAFF. This rearrangement joins TRBV28 to TRBJ1-1; D is ambiguous. The germline V gene encodes CDR1 MDHEN and CDR2 SYDVKM. Trimming removed 2 bases from V and 1 base from J, with 2 bases in between. The CDR3 extends over 12 amino acids. The variable domain in full, with the rest retrieved from reference TRBV28 and TRBJ1-1, is DVKVTQSSRYLVKRTGEKVFLECVQDMDHENMFWYRQDPGLGLRLIYFSYDVKMKEKGDIPEGYSVSREKKERFSLILESASTNQTSMYLCASSLQNTEAFFGQGTRLTVV.

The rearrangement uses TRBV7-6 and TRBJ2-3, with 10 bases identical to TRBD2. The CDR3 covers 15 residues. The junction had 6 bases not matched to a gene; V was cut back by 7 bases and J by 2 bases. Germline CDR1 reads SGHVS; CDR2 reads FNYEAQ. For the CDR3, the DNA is TGTGCCAGCATCCCCCTAGCGGGAGACACAGATACGCAGTATTTT. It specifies CASIPLAGDTDTQYF.

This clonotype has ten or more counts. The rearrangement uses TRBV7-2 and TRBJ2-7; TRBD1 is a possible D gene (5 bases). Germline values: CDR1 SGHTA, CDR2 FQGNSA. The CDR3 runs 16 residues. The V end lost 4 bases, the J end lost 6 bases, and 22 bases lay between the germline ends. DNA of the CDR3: TGTGCCAGCAGCTCCTTTTTATTAGGGGCAACCGGCGAGCAGTACTTC. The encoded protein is CASSSFLLGATGEQYF.

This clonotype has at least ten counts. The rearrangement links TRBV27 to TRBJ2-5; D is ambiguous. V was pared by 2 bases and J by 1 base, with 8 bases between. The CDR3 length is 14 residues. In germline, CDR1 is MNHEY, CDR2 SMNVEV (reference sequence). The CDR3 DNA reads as TGTGCCAGCAGTTTAGGGTCTAGCCAAGAGACCCAGTACTTC. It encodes CASSLGSSQETQYF.

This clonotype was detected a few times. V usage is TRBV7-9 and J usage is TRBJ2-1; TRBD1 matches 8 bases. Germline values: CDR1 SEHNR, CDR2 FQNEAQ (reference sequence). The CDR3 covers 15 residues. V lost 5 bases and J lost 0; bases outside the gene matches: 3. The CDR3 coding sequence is TGTGCCAGCAGCCTTGGGACAGGCTCCTACAATGAGCAGTTCTTC. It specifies CASSLGTGSYNEQFF.

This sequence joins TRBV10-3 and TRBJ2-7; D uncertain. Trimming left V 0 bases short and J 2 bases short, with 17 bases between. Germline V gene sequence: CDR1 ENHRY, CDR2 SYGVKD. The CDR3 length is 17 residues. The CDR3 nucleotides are TGTGCCATCAGTGAGTCTGTTGGGAAGGACGGAGCCTACGAGCAGTACTTC. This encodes CAISESVGKDGAYEQYF.

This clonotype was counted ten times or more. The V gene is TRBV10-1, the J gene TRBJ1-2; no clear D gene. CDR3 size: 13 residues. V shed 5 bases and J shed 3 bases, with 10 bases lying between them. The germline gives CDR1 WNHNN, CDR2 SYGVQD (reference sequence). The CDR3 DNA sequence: TGCGCCAGCAGTCTGGACGCGGACTATGGCTACACCTTC. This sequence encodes CASSLDADYGYTF.

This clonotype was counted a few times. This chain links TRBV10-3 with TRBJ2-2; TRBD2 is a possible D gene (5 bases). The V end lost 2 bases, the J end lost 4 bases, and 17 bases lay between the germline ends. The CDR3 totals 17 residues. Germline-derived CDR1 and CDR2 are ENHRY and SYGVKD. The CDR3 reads CAISEGRTPSGTGELFF. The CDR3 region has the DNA TGTGCCATCAGTGAGGGCCGGACTCCTTCGGGCACCGGGGAGCTGTTTTTT.

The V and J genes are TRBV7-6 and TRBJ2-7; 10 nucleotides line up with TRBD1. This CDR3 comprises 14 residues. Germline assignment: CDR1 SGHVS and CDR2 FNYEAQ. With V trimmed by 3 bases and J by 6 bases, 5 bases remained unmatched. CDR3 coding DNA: TGTGCCAGCAGCTTGACAGGGGGCAAGGTCGAGCAGTACTTC. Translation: CASSLTGGKVEQYF.

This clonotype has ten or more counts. Here the CDR3 DNA reads TGTGCCAGCAGCCCCGCGGGGGCCCGGAGGGAGCAGTACTTC. Translation gives CASSPAGARREQYF. The gene calls are TRBV28 and TRBJ2-7, with D possibly matching TRBD2 (7 bases). Trimming removed 6 bases from V and 7 bases from J, with 19 bases in between. Germline CDR1 reads MDHEN; CDR2 reads SYDVKM. The CDR3 is made up of 14 amino acids.

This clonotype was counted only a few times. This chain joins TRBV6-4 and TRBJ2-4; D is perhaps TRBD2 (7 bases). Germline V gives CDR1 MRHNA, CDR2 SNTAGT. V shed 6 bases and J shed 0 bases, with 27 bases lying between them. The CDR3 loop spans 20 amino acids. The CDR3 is CASRPPFRGAKTLAKNIQYF. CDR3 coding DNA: TGTGCCAGCAGACCGCCCTTCCGGGGGGCCAAAACACTAGCCAAAAACATTCAGTACTTC.

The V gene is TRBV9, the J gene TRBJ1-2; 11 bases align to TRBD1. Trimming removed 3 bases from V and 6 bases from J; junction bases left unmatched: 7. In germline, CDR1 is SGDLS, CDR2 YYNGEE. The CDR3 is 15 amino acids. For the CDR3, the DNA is TGTGCCAGCAGCGCCCGGGACAGGGGGAGGAATGGCTACACCTTC. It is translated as CASSARDRGRNGYTF.

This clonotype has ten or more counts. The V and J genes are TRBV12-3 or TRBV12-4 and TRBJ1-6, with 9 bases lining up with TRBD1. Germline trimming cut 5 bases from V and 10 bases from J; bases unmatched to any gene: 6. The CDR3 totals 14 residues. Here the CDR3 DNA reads TGTGCCAGCAGTCTCCGGGACAGGGACTCACCCCTCCACTTT. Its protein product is CASSLRDRDSPLHF.

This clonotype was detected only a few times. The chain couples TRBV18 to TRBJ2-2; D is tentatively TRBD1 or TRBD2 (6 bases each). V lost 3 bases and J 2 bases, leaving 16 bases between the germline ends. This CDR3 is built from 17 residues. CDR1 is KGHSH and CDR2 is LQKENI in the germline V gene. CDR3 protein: CASSPIPGAGNTGELFF. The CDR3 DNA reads TGTGCCAGCTCACCGATCCCGGGGGCAGGAAACACCGGGGAGCTGTTTTTT.

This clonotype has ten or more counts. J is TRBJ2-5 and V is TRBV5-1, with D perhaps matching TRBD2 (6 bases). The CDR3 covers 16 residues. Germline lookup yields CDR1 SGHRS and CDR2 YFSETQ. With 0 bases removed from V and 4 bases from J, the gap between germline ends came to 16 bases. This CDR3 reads CASSLGVGWRGETQYF. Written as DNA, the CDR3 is TGCGCCAGCAGCTTGGGAGTGGGATGGCGGGGAGAGACCCAGTACTTC.

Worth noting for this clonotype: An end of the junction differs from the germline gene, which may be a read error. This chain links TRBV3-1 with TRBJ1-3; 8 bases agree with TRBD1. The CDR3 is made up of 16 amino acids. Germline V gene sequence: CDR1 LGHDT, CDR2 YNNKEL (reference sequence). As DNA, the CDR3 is TGTGCCAGCAGCAGGGACAGGTTCAACTCTGGAAACACCATAAATTTT. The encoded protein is CASSRDRFNSGNTINF.

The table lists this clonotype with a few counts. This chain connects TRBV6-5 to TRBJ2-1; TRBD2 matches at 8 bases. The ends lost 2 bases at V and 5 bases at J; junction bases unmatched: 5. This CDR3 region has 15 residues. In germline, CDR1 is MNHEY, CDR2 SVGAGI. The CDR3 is CASSYGTSGHNEQFF. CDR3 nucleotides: TGTGCCAGCAGTTACGGGACTAGTGGCCACAATGAGCAGTTCTTC.

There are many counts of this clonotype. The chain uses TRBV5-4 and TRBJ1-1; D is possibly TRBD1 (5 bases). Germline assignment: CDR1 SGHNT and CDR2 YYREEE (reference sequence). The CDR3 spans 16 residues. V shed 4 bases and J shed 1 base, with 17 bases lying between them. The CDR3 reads CASSASYRSQNTEAFF. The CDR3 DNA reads TGTGCCAGCAGCGCCAGTTACAGGAGCCAGAACACTGAAGCTTTCTTT.

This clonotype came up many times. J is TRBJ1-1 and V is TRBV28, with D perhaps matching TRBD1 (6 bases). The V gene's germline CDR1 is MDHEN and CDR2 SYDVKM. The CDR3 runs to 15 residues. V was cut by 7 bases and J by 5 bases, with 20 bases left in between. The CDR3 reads CASTTDWGRRTEAFF. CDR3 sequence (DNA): TGTGCCAGCACCACCGATTGGGGGCGCCGAACTGAAGCTTTCTTT.

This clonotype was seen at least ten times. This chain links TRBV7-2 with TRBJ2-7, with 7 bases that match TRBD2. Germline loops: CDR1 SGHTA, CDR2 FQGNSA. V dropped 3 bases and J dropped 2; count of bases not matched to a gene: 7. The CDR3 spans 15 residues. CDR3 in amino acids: CASSFRLASAYEQYF. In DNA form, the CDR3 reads TGTGCCAGCAGCTTCCGACTAGCTTCCGCCTACGAGCAGTACTTC.

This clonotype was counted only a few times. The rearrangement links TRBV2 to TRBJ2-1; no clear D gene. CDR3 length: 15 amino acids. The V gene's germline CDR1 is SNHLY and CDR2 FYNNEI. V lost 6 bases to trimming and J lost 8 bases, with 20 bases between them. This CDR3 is CASSRFTPLLDEQFF. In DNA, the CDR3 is TGTGCCAGCAGCCGATTCACGCCCCTCTTAGATGAGCAGTTCTTC.

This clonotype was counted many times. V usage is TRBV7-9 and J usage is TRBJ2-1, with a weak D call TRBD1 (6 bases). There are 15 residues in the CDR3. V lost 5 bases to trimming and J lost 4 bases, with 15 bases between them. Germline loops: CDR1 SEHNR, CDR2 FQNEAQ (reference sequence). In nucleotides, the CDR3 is TGTGCCAGCAGCCCACGGGACAAACCGTACAATGAGCAGTTCTTC. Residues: CASSPRDKPYNEQFF.

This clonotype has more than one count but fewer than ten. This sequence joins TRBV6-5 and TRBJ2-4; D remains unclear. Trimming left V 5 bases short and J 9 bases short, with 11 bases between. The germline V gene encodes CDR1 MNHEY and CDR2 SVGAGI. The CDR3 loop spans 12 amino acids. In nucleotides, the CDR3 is TGTGCCAGCAGTAACGGGCCGGGCATTCAGTACTTC. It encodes CASSNGPGIQYF.

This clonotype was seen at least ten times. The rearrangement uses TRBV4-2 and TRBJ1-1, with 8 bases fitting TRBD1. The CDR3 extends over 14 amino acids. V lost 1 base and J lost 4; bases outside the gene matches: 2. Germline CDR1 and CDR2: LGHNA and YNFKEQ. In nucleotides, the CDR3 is TGTGCCAGCAGCCAAGCTCAGGGGGCCACTGAAGCTTTCTTT. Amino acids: CASSQAQGATEAFF.

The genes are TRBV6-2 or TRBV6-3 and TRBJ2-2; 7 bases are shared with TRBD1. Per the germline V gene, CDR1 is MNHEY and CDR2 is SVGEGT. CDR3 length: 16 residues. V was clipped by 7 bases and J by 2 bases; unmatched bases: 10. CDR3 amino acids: CASTRDRTSNTGELFF. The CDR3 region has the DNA TGTGCCAGCACTCGGGACAGAACCTCAAACACCGGGGAGCTGTTTTTT.

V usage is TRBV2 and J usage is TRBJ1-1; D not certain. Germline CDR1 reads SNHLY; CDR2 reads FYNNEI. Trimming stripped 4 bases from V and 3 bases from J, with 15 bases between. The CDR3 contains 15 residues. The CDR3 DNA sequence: TGTGCCAGCAGTGGGGAAGGAGGGTCGGACACTGAAGCTTTCTTT. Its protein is CASSGEGGSDTEAFF.